A selection of T cell receptor beta chains follows, all from one sample in a study of technical replicates of blood from a handful of donors. Measured with immunoSEQ multiplex PCR; TCRdb has only the in-frame clones, and not every one. The sample yields about 79,000 clones, 85% to 95% seen once. Sequenced sample: T cells isolated from PBMCs. The source of these receptors is a human donor in good health. The CDR3 runs from the conserved cysteine through the conserved F or W.

12 | TRBV14 | CASSQLSYEQYF
16 | TRBV28 | CASSPIAGPSADTQYF
19 | TRBV19 | CASKLWGAGVSYSNQPQHF
14 | TRBV7-9 | CASSPGGANTEAFF
19 | TRBV5-1 | CASSLTPPGTSGNTGELFF
17 | TRBV10-1 | CASSPDPSGAVTDTQYF
14 | TRBV2 | CATQSLGGSETQYF
12 | TRBV29-1 | CSVDEGGETQYF
12 | TRBV7-6 | CASSLDSGEQYF
15 | TRBV28 | CASRHRTGGLAKQYF
17 | TRBV7-9 | CASSLAHTGVAKNIQYF
14 | TRBV6-5 | CASSLRPDFGELFF
17 | TRBV4-1 | CASSQDFRTGGTIEQFF